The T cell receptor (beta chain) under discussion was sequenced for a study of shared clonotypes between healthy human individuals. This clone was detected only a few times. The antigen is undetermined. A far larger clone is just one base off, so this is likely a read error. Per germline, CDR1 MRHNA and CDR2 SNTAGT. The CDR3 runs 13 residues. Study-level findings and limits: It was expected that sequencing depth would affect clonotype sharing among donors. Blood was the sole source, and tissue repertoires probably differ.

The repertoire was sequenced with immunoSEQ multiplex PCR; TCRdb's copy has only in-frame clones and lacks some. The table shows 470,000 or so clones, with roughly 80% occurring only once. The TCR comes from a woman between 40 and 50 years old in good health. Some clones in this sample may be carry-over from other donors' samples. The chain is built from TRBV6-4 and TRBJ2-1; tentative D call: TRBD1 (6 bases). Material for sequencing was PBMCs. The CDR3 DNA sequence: TGTGCCGGCAGTGACCGGGACAACAATGAGCAGTTCTTC. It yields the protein CAGSDRDNNEQFF.